This TCR beta chain was observed in a study of T cells in women clearing cervical HPV infection. In the study overall: Case blood was drawn a median about 160 days after lesion detection. Notes on the study in general: TRBV6-7 abundance was lower in cases than controls (approximately 0.11% versus 0.16%).

Germline CDR1 reads SGHAT; CDR2 reads FQNNGV. The CDR3 loop spans 15 amino acids. Unmatched junction bases numbered 9, after V lost 1 base and J lost 9 bases. About this clone itself: Its antigen remains unknown. The read stops 3 residues short of the end of the CDR3; the missing end is completed from the germline J gene.

TCRdb keeps only in-frame clones here, not all; method: immunoSEQ multiplex PCR. This sample's table has around 46,000 clones. MY09/MY11 PCR detected cervical HPV DNA; dot-blot assigned genotypes. The sample taken for sequencing was blood buffy coat. This chain joins TRBV11-2 and TRBJ2-1; 7 bases align to TRBD2. The source is a woman between 18 and 75 years old with a cervical HPV16 infection that either progressed to CIN3+ or cleared (not recorded which). The covered CDR3 bases are TGTGCCAGCAGCTTAGTTTTCGGCGGGAGTAGTGAG. It is translated as CASSLVFGGSSE. The whole CDR3 region reads CASSLVFGGSSEQFF.